This T cell receptor (beta chain) was captured by sequencing in a study of identical twins. Findings of the study overall: Fewer insertions characterized abundant cord blood beta clonotypes, whereas memory repertoires showed none.

TCRdb processed the 5' RACE reads anew with MiXCR; each CDR3 protein has one entry. The sample yields roughly 230,000 distinct CDR3 sequences, roughly 8.7% seen once. This clonotype has just a few counts. The antigen is not known. These records were also assigned to another study, of yellow fever vaccine responses in identical twins.

The sample comprised CD8+ T cells sorted from blood. This sequence originates from a woman aged 18 to 35 in good health.

CDR3 residues: CASSLIMASGRQAYEQYF. DNA of the CDR3: TGTGCCAGCAGCTTAATAATGGCTAGCGGGAGACAAGCCTACGAGCAGTACTTC. This chain joins TRBV11-2 and TRBJ2-7; TRBD2 matches 10 bases. Germline CDR1 SGHAT, CDR2 FQNNGV. Trimming at V came to 2 bases and at J to 2 bases, leaving 12 bases not matched to a gene. CDR3 length equals 18 residues.